A selection of T cell receptor beta chains follows, all from one sample in a study of blood T cells in healthy people across ages. TCRdb redid the calling of the 5' RACE reads with MiXCR, one entry per CDR3 protein. The sample shows just under 900,000 distinct CDR3 sequences, about 30% of them seen only once. The sample consisted of blood. These receptors all come from a woman aged 80 or older in good health. CDR3s include the opening cysteine and the closing phenylalanine or tryptophan. The D gene is left open where the match is weak. Some rows have no size entry. The others give once, few or many, or a class for an expanded clone.

j_gene | d_gene | v_gene | abundance | CDR3aa | CDR3nt
TRBJ1-2 | NA | TRBV5-1 | few | CASSLESVSYGYTF | TGCGCCAGCAGCTTGGAATCCGTAAGCTATGGCTACACCTTC
TRBJ2-5 | TRBD1 | TRBV18 | many | CASSPGQGLKTQYF | TGTGCCAGCTCACCCGGACAGGGTCTGAAGACCCAGTACTTC
TRBJ2-3 | TRBD1 | TRBV20-1 | many | CSAKDRVGTDTQYF | TGCAGTGCGAAGGACAGGGTGGGCACAGATACGCAGTATTTT
TRBJ2-5 | TRBD2 | TRBV7-2 | NA | CASSLVGTSGAETQYF | TGTGCCAGCAGCTTAGTAGGGACTAGCGGGGCCGAGACCCAGTACTTC
TRBJ2-7 | TRBD1 | TRBV11-3 | NA | CASSRDRAAYEQYF | TGTGCCAGCAGCCGGGACAGGGCGGCCTACGAGCAGTACTTC
TRBJ2-3 | TRBD1 | TRBV29-1 | many | CSVKTTGADTQYF | TGCAGCGTTAAGACTACAGGGGCAGATACGCAGTATTTT
TRBJ1-5 | NA | TRBV20-1 | many | CSARDRVGNQPQHF | TGCAGTGCTAGAGATCGGGTGGGCAATCAGCCCCAGCATTTT
TRBJ2-1 | NA | TRBV18 | NA | CTSSLRTARGNEQFF | TGTACCAGCTCGCTACGGACAGCGCGGGGCAATGAGCAGTTCTTC
TRBJ2-5 | NA | TRBV7-9 | many | CASSSRSWTDQETQYF | TGTGCCAGCAGCTCTCGATCCTGGACAGATCAAGAGACCCAGTACTTC
TRBJ2-5 | NA | TRBV7-2 | many | CASSLGLAWETQYF | TGTGCCAGCAGCTTAGGGCTAGCTTGGGAGACCCAGTACTTC
TRBJ2-3 | TRBD2 | TRBV10-3 | once | CAISDSGVGTDTQYF | TGTGCCATCAGTGATAGCGGGGTGGGCACAGATACGCAGTATTTT
TRBJ1-4 | NA | TRBV27 | few | CASRLRQNNEKLFF | TGTGCCAGCAGACTCCGACAGAACAATGAAAAACTGTTTTTT
TRBJ1-1 | NA | TRBV12-3/TRBV12-4 | few | CASSPTGKAFF | TGTGCCAGCAGCCCAACAGGGAAAGCTTTCTTT
TRBJ1-5 | NA | TRBV20-1 | NA | CSAISSGFSNQPQHF | TGCAGTGCTATCTCCAGCGGCTTTAGCAATCAGCCCCAGCATTTT
TRBJ2-7 | TRBD1 | TRBV28 | few | CASSPTSTGERAPYEQYF | TGTGCCAGCAGTCCCACTTCAACAGGGGAAAGGGCCCCCTACGAGCAGTACTTC
TRBJ2-1 | NA | TRBV30 | few | CAWSSVSGYNEQFF | TGTGCCTGGAGTTCTGTTAGCGGCTACAATGAGCAGTTCTTC